These 8 T cell receptor beta chains share one sample of origin, sequenced in a study of CD8 T cells in ankylosing spondylitis. Findings and caveats of the study: Within ankylosing spondylitis blood, a TCR beta motif made up of roughly eight highly homologous variants appeared to be characteristic.

No antigen has been identified for these receptors. TCRdb processed the 5' RACE reads anew with MiXCR; each CDR3 protein has one entry. This sample carries more than 600,000 distinct CDR3 sequences, roughly 19% of them seen once, and the ten largest clones take over 15%. The sample was blood, either unsorted or a sorted T cell fraction (not recorded which). The source of these receptors is a male donor with ankylosing spondylitis.

J is TRBJ1-2 and V is TRBV11-1; TRBD1 agrees at 9 bases. This CDR3 has 14 residues. The ends lost 2 bases at V and 7 bases at J; junction bases unmatched: 5. Per germline, CDR1 SGHAT and CDR2 FQDESV (reference sequence). The DNA for the CDR3 is TGTGCCAGCAGCTTACCGGGACAGGGAGCTGGCTACACCTTC. It yields the protein CASSLPGQGAGYTF.

This clonotype turned up a few times. This chain joins TRBV29-1 and TRBJ2-1, with D possibly matching TRBD2 (6 bases). Between the trimmed V and J ends, which lost 4 bases and 2 bases, there was a span of 12 bases. This CDR3 has 14 residues. Germline V gene sequence: CDR1 SQVTM, CDR2 ANQGSEA. The CDR3 DNA reads TGCAGCGTTGTCTTCGCGGGGCCCTACAATGAGCAGTTCTTC. This encodes CSVVFAGPYNEQFF.

This clonotype has only a few counts. The chain employs TRBV25-1 and TRBJ1-2; D unclear. Between the trimmed V and J ends, which lost 4 bases and 2 bases, there was a span of 8 bases. CDR1 is MGHDK and CDR2 is SYGVNS in the germline V gene. This CDR3 is 13 amino acids long. This CDR3 reads CASSGPQNYGYTF. For the CDR3, the DNA is TGTGCCAGCAGTGGACCCCAGAACTATGGCTACACCTTC.

In DNA, the CDR3 is TGTGCCAGCAGAGACAGGGAAGAGGAACAGCCCCAGCATTTT. It codes for CASRDREEEQPQHF. The rearrangement uses TRBV12-3 or TRBV12-4 and TRBJ1-5, with 7 bases identical to TRBD1. There are 14 residues in the CDR3. Germline trimming cut 6 bases from V and 7 bases from J; bases unmatched to any gene: 9.

The genes are TRBV2 and TRBJ1-4, with 8 bases identical to TRBD1. With 7 bases clipped from V and 4 bases from J, the junction kept 5 bases outside the gene matches. Germline V CDR1 and CDR2: SNHLY, FYNNEI. The CDR3 is made up of 14 amino acids. The CDR3 nucleotides read TGTGCCAGCACTCGGACAGGGATTAATGAAAAACTGTTTTTT. Amino acid sequence: CASTRTGINEKLFF.

The rearrangement links TRBV12-3 or TRBV12-4 to TRBJ1-2; a weak D match, TRBD1 (6 bases). The CDR3 length is 13 residues. Trimming cost V 0 bases and J 8 bases, with 10 bases left between them. The CDR3 is CASSLAGAGGYTF. CDR3 nucleotide sequence: TGTGCCAGCAGTTTAGCGGGGGCCGGAGGCTACACCTTC.

This chain joins TRBV19 and TRBJ2-1, with TRBD1 identical over 9 bases. The junction had 2 bases not matched to a gene; V was cut back by 4 bases and J by 4 bases. Germline V gene data show CDR1 as LNHDA and CDR2 as SQIVND (reference sequence). The CDR3 loop spans 14 amino acids. The CDR3, as DNA: TGTGCCAGTAGTACGGGACAGGGATACAATGAGCAGTTCTTC. It codes for CASSTGQGYNEQFF. Full variable domain (outside the CDR3, taken from reference TRBV19 and TRBJ2-1): DGGITQSPKYLFRKEGQNVTLSCEQNLNHDAMYWYRQDPGQGLRLIYYSQIVNDFQKGDIAEGYSVSREKKESFPLTVTSAQKNPTAFYLCASSTGQGYNEQFFGPGTRLTVL.

The chain uses TRBV5-1 and TRBJ1-2, with D possibly TRBD1 on 6 matching bases. The CDR3 has 16 residues. Trimming removed 0 bases at V and 4 bases at J, with 16 bases between. Germline-derived CDR1 and CDR2 are SGHRS and YFSETQ. The CDR3 DNA reads TGCGCCAGCAGCTTGGTCTCCGGGCAGGGGATCTATGGCTACACCTTC. It specifies CASSLVSGQGIYGYTF.